Sequencing of this TCR beta chain was carried out in a study of T cells after yellow fever vaccination. Study overall: SMART-Seq v4 Ultra Low Input served to prepare low-cell-number fractions. Study results and caveats: Clonotypes appearing in both CD4 and CD8 compartments existed, and their share was small.

This CDR3 is built from 14 residues. Trimming took 2 bases from V and 6 from J, leaving 10 bases between them. Germline-derived CDR1 and CDR2 are SGHTA and FQGNSA. With regard to this clonotype: Its antigen is unidentified.

It was through 5'RACE template switching that TCR cDNA was made, with a universal primer site and UMIs added. Each CDR3 protein gets one entry after TCRdb re-called the 5' RACE reads with MiXCR. The sample lists 500,000 to 650,000 distinct CDR3 sequences, 10% to 15% occurring once. The rearrangement links TRBV7-2 to TRBJ1-4; no clear D gene. Sequences were derived from PBMCs, sampled on the day of the yellow fever booster vaccination. This TCR was recovered from a man younger than 45 who received the YFV17D yellow fever vaccine. DNA of the CDR3: TGTGCCAGCAGCTTACTGGGGTCGCATGAAAAACTGTTTTTT. Protein sequence: CASSLLGSHEKLFF.